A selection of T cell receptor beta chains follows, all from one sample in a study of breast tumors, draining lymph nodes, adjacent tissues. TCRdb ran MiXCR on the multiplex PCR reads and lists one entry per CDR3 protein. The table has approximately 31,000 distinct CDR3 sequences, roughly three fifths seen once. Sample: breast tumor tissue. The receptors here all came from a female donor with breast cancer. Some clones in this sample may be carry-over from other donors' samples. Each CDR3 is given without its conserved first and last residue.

cdr3_aa: SARDASLGTGPKQF
j_call: TRBJ2-1
v_call: TRBV20-1

cdr3_aa: SARQGGSTNEKLF
j_call: TRBJ1-4
v_call: TRBV20-1

cdr3_aa: AWSATGSGNTIY
j_call: TRBJ1-3
v_call: TRBV30

cdr3_aa: ASRPARTGWNEQY
j_call: TRBJ2-7
v_call: TRBV11-2

cdr3_aa: AWSVGVLDGYT
j_call: TRBJ1-2
v_call: TRBV30

cdr3_aa: ASSQDIYGTGQSYEQY
j_call: TRBJ2-7
v_call: TRBV4-1

cdr3_aa: ASSLGDRESTNERLF
j_call: TRBJ1-4
v_call: TRBV12-3/TRBV12-4

cdr3_aa: GGGFQDTQY
j_call: TRBJ2-3
v_call: TRBV20-1

cdr3_aa: ASSWQAYEQY
j_call: TRBJ2-7
v_call: TRBV7-9

cdr3_aa: ASSWTGGRDQETQY
j_call: TRBJ2-5
v_call: TRBV11-2

cdr3_aa: ASRRQGNSGANVLT
j_call: TRBJ2-6
v_call: TRBV2

cdr3_aa: ASSQGTGDEKLF
j_call: TRBJ1-4
v_call: TRBV4-1

cdr3_aa: ASKGAVGRAYEQY
j_call: TRBJ2-7
v_call: TRBV5-1

cdr3_aa: SDWGVSNNEQF
j_call: TRBJ2-1
v_call: TRBV29-1

cdr3_aa: ASSLVSQGRGSPLH
j_call: TRBJ1-6
v_call: TRBV7-2

cdr3_aa: ASKGEVAGVGHGEQF
j_call: TRBJ2-1
v_call: TRBV5-1

cdr3_aa: ASSLLGSRTDTQY
j_call: TRBJ2-3
v_call: TRBV7-3

cdr3_aa: ASSQRASGMNEQF
j_call: TRBJ2-1
v_call: TRBV6-2/TRBV6-3

cdr3_aa: ATSDLRAGGHNEQF
j_call: TRBJ2-1
v_call: TRBV24-1

cdr3_aa: SALLTYNEQF
j_call: TRBJ2-1
v_call: TRBV20-1

cdr3_aa: ASRGGHFNEQF
j_call: TRBJ2-1
v_call: TRBV7-9

cdr3_aa: SARSREKNTGELF
j_call: TRBJ2-2
v_call: TRBV20-1

cdr3_aa: ATGGQDQNTGELF
j_call: TRBJ2-2
v_call: TRBV7-3

cdr3_aa: ASSDHFGGSFEQY
j_call: TRBJ2-7
v_call: TRBV24-1

cdr3_aa: ASSSDRGYGYT
j_call: TRBJ1-2
v_call: TRBV5-1

cdr3_aa: ASPGRQFGYT
j_call: TRBJ1-2
v_call: TRBV19

cdr3_aa: ASSSKGETDYEQY
j_call: TRBJ2-7
v_call: TRBV11-3

cdr3_aa: ASQGHQSDTQY
j_call: TRBJ2-3
v_call: TRBV19

cdr3_aa: ASSPGTGAYEQY
j_call: TRBJ2-7
v_call: TRBV18

cdr3_aa: AISERGANQPQH
j_call: TRBJ1-5
v_call: TRBV10-3

cdr3_aa: ASSLGRGTAVETQY
j_call: TRBJ2-5
v_call: TRBV7-2

cdr3_aa: ASSRTGDGASVLT
j_call: TRBJ2-6
v_call: TRBV7-8

cdr3_aa: AISESWNEQF
j_call: TRBJ2-1
v_call: TRBV10-3

cdr3_aa: ASRGRTANEKLF
j_call: TRBJ1-4
v_call: TRBV2

cdr3_aa: ASSVSPTGGGVNEKLF
j_call: TRBJ1-4
v_call: TRBV9

cdr3_aa: ASSDPAGDYNEQF
j_call: TRBJ2-1
v_call: TRBV2

cdr3_aa: ASSSRYQETQY
j_call: TRBJ2-5
v_call: TRBV5-8

cdr3_aa: ASSPLGGLRGETQY
j_call: TRBJ2-5
v_call: TRBV14

cdr3_aa: ASSLTGGQGAGNTIY
j_call: TRBJ1-3
v_call: TRBV7-3

cdr3_aa: ASSPSTGGYGYT
j_call: TRBJ1-2
v_call: TRBV14

cdr3_aa: ATTTWDRARPQELF
j_call: TRBJ1-4
v_call: TRBV2

cdr3_aa: SVSRTGVSDTQY
j_call: TRBJ2-3
v_call: TRBV29-1

cdr3_aa: SVGGETETQY
j_call: TRBJ2-5
v_call: TRBV29-1

cdr3_aa: ASSLHPSGNTDTQY
j_call: TRBJ2-3
v_call: TRBV27

cdr3_aa: ASSQWAGANVLT
j_call: TRBJ2-6
v_call: TRBV4-3

cdr3_aa: ASSLEGISGNTIY
j_call: TRBJ1-3
v_call: TRBV7-8

cdr3_aa: ASSFLRDSNQPQH
j_call: TRBJ1-5
v_call: TRBV7-2

cdr3_aa: ASSQDRDIRNGYT
j_call: TRBJ1-2
v_call: TRBV6-5

cdr3_aa: ASGRLAGVGEQF
j_call: TRBJ2-1
v_call: TRBV2

cdr3_aa: ASSLSPGIDAEAF
j_call: TRBJ1-1
v_call: TRBV27

cdr3_aa: ASTGTGYTGELF
j_call: TRBJ2-2
v_call: TRBV25-1

cdr3_aa: ASSRSGRAPNEQF
j_call: TRBJ2-1
v_call: TRBV6-6

cdr3_aa: SVEGETDANTGELF
j_call: TRBJ2-2
v_call: TRBV29-1

cdr3_aa: ASSYSSSRPYNEQF
j_call: TRBJ2-1
v_call: TRBV6-2/TRBV6-3

cdr3_aa: ASSSRGWYDDEQY
j_call: TRBJ2-7
v_call: TRBV7-2

cdr3_aa: SATPQGTPFNYGYT
j_call: TRBJ1-2
v_call: TRBV20-1

cdr3_aa: ASSFGQGNSPLH
j_call: TRBJ1-6
v_call: TRBV12-3/TRBV12-4

cdr3_aa: ASSQGWGYT
j_call: TRBJ1-2
v_call: TRBV3-1

cdr3_aa: ASSQSGETQY
j_call: TRBJ2-5
v_call: TRBV7-7